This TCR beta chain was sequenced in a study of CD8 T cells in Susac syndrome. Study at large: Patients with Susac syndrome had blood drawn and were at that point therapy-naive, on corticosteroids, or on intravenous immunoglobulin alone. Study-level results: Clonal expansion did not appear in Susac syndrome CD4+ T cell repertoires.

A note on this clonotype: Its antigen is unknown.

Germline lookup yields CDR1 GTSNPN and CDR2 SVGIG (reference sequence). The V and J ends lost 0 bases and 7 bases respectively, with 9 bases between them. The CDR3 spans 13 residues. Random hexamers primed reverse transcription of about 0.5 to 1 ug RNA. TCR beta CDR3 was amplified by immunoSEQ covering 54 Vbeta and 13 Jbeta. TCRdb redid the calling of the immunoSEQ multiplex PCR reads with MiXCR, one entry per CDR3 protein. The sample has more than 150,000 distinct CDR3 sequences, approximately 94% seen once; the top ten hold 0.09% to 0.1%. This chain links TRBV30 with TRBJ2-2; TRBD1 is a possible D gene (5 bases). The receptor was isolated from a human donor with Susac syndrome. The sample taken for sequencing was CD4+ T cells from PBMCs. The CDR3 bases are TGTGCCTGGAGTGTAGGGGCAAGCGGGGAGCTGTTTTTT. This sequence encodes CAWSVGASGELFF.